The clone carrying this T cell receptor (beta chain) occurred once. Measured with immunoSEQ multiplex PCR; TCRdb has only the in-frame clones, and not every one. The sample lists 40,000 to 55,000 clones; around nine tenths were seen once. V was trimmed by 0 bases and J by 1 base, leaving 12 bases between them. The CDR3 runs to 17 residues. CDR1 and CDR2 from the germline V gene are KGHSH and LQKENI. The data belong to a study of blood T cell repertoires in COVID-19. For the study at large: T cells, B-cell-depleted T cells, or PBMCs provided the cDNA or gDNA that served as material.

Source material: peripheral blood. The chain uses TRBV18 and TRBJ2-2; the D gene is possibly TRBD1 (7 bases). This TCR came from a woman of 80 years or more with acute or convalescent COVID-19. The CDR3 loop is CASSPPGGQVNTGELFF. The CDR3 coding sequence is TGTGCCAGCTCACCACCGGGAGGACAGGTGAACACCGGGGAGCTGTTTTTT.